The entry that follows covers one T cell receptor beta chain sequence. Trimming removed 1 base from V and 3 bases from J, with 0 bases in between. The germline CDR1 and CDR2 sequences are KGHSH and LQKENI. The CDR3 covers 11 residues. Profiling relied on immunoSEQ multiplex PCR, and the TCRdb table lists in-frame clones only, not all of them. The sample has over 60,000 clones, nearly 95% seen once. The entry originates in a study of shared T cell receptors in the human thymus. The sequence derives from a human donor. Source material: thymocytes. The V and J genes are TRBV18 and TRBJ2-5, with D unclear. This CDR3 reads CASSPQETQYF. The DNA of the CDR3 is TGTGCCAGCTCACCACAAGAGACCCAGTACTTC. Full variable domain (outside the CDR3, taken from reference TRBV18 and TRBJ2-5): NAGVMQNPRHLVRRRGQEARLRCSPMKGHSHVYWYRQLPEEGLKFMVYLQKENIIDESGMPKERFSAEFPKEGPSILRIQQVVRGDSAAYFCASSPQETQYFGPGTRLLVL.